The rows below give T cell receptor beta chains drawn from one sample of a study of molecular identifiers for immune sequencing clone quantification. MiXCR was run by TCRdb on the PCR reads, yielding one entry per CDR3 protein. The profile covers under 650,000 distinct CDR3 sequences, with 20% appearing a single time and 0.75% to 0.95% taken by the ten largest. The sequencing input was naive CD8+ T cells from blood, with Jurkat cell RNA spiked in. These TCRs come from a human donor in good health. Some libraries in this study had Jurkat cell RNA spiked in. Both conserved end residues are part of each CDR3. D genes are given only for firm matches. Size tells how often a clone was seen (once, few, many) or the class of an expanded clone, and some rows leave it out.

TGTGCTAGGCCACCGGGACAGGGTTCCTACGAGCAGTACTTC	CARPPGQGSYEQYF	many	TRBD1	TRBV12-5	TRBJ2-7
TGTGCCAGCAGCGACGGACTAGGTCGCGAGACCCAGTACTTC	CASSDGLGRETQYF	many	TRBD2	TRBV2	TRBJ2-5
TGTGCCAGCAGCAATGTTAAAGTTTCCGCTGGGGCCAACGTCCTGACTTTC	CASSNVKVSAGANVLTF	many	.	TRBV21-1	TRBJ2-6
TGTGCCAGTAGTACGACCGATTATAGCAATCAGCCCCAGCATTTT	CASSTTDYSNQPQHF	few	.	TRBV19	TRBJ1-5
TGTGCCAGCAGCTCACCTGCTTCAAATGAGCAGTTCTTC	CASSSPASNEQFF	.	.	TRBV7-9	TRBJ2-1
TGTGCCATCAGTTGGGGGGCGGACACTGAAGCTTTCTTT	CAISWGADTEAFF	many	.	TRBV10-3	TRBJ1-1
TGTGCCAGCAGTGAAGTCCTAGCGGGAGGGCCCTCCTACAATGAGCAGTTCTTC	CASSEVLAGGPSYNEQFF	.	TRBD2	TRBV27	TRBJ2-1
TGCGCCAGCAGCTTGGCGGCTAGCGGGGGCCCCCAAGAGACCCAGTACTTC	CASSLAASGGPQETQYF	many	TRBD2	TRBV5-1	TRBJ2-5
TGTGCCACCCCTGGAAGGAAGCCGGATGGGGAGCGGTTCTTC	CATPGRKPDGERFF	few	.	TRBV11-2	TRBJ2-1
TGTGCCAGCAGTGGTGAGGCAGGGGGTAGAGAGACCCAGTACTTC	CASSGEAGGRETQYF	few	TRBD1	TRBV25-1	TRBJ2-5
TGTGCCAGCAGCCAAGTCGCGGAATCAGTGGGGGAGCAGTACTTC	CASSQVAESVGEQYF	.	.	TRBV3-1	TRBJ2-7
TGCGCCAGCAGCCAAATCAGGGGGAACTATGGCTACACCTTC	CASSQIRGNYGYTF	many	TRBD1	TRBV4-3	TRBJ1-2
TGTGCCAGCAGTTGGGACAGAGGACATATTCCAGATACGCAGTATTTT	CASSWDRGHIPDTQYF	many	TRBD1	TRBV28	TRBJ2-3
TGCAGTGCTAGTAGGGCGGATCAAGAGACCCAGTACTTC	CSASRADQETQYF	many	.	TRBV20-1	TRBJ2-5
TGTGCCACCAGCAGAGCGGGACAGGAAGCTTTCTTT	CATSRAGQEAFF	few	TRBD1	TRBV15	TRBJ1-1
TGTGCCAGCAGTTTTAAGGGGGCCTTCTACGAGCAGTACTTC	CASSFKGAFYEQYF	few	TRBD1	TRBV27	TRBJ2-7
TGTGCCAGCAGCTTAGTTGAGCGGGGCCGGGAGACCCAGTACTTC	CASSLVERGRETQYF	.	TRBD2	TRBV7-9	TRBJ2-5
TGCAGCGGGACAGGGGTGAACACCGGGGAGCTGTTTTTT	CSGTGVNTGELFF	many	TRBD1	TRBV29-1	TRBJ2-2
TGTGCCAGTAGTATGCGACCCCTCTACGAGCAGTACTTC	CASSMRPLYEQYF	few	.	TRBV19	TRBJ2-7
TGTGCCAGCAGCTTAGTGCAGGGTTCACCCCTCCACTTT	CASSLVQGSPLHF	many	.	TRBV7-2	TRBJ1-6
TGTGCCAGCAGTTTCGGGACACCTACCTACAATGAGCAGTTCTTC	CASSFGTPTYNEQFF	.	.	TRBV12-3/TRBV12-4	TRBJ2-1
TGCAGCGTTTGGGACAGGAGCTCTGGAAACACCATATATTTT	CSVWDRSSGNTIYF	many	TRBD1	TRBV29-1	TRBJ1-3
TGTGCCAGCAGCTTTGGGACAGGGCACCAATACGAGCAGTACTTC	CASSFGTGHQYEQYF	many	TRBD1	TRBV7-2	TRBJ2-7
TGTGCCAGCAGCTTTCAAGCGGGAGGGACGCAGTATTTT	CASSFQAGGTQYF	.	TRBD2	TRBV5-6	TRBJ2-3
TGTGCCAGCAGCCCCGACAGGGGGCTGGGCACTGAAGCTTTCTTT	CASSPDRGLGTEAFF	many	TRBD1	TRBV27	TRBJ1-1
TGTGCCAGCAGGGGACAGGGAATAGATACGCAGTATTTT	CASRGQGIDTQYF	many	TRBD1	TRBV19	TRBJ2-3
TGTGCCAGAGGGACAGGGAGGATCGAGCAGTACTTC	CARGTGRIEQYF	.	.	TRBV21-1	TRBJ2-7
TGTGCCAGCAGCCGAAGGACAGGGGAGGCCTATAGCAATCAGCCCCAGCATTTT	CASSRRTGEAYSNQPQHF	few	TRBD1	TRBV5-6	TRBJ1-5
TGTGCCGGCAGCCCAGGAGCGGGAGGGAGCTACGAGCAGTACTTC	CAGSPGAGGSYEQYF	.	TRBD2	TRBV3-1	TRBJ2-7